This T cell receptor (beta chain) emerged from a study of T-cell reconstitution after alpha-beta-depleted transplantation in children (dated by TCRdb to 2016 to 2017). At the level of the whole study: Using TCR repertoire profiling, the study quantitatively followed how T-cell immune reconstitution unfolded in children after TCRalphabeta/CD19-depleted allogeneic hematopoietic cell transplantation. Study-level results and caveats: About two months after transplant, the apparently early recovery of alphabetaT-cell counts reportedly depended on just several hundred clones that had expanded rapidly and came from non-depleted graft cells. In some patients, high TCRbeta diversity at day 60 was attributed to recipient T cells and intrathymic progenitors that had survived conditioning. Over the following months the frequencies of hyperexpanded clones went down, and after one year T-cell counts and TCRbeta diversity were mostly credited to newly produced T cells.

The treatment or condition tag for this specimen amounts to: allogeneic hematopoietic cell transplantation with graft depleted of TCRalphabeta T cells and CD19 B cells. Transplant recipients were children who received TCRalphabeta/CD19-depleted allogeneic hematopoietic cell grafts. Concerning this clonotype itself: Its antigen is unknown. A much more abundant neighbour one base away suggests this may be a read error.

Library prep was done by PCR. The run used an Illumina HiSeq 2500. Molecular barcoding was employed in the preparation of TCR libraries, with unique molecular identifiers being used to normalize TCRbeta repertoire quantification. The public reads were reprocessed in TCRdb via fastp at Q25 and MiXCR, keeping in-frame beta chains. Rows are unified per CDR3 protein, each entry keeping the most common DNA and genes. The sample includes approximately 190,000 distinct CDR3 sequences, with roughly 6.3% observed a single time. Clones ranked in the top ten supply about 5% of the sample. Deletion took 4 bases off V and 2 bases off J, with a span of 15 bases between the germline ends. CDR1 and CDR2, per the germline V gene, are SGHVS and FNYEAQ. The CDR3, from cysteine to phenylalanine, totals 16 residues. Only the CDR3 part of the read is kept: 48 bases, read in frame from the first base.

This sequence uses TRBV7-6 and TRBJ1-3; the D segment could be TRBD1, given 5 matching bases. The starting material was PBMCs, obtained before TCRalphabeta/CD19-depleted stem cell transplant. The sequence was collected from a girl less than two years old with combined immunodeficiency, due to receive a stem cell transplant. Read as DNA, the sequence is TGTGCCAGCAGCTCAGGCCACTTGGGACCTGGAAACACCATATATTTT. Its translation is CASSSGHLGPGNTIYF.